This T cell receptor beta chain was sequenced during a study of T cell changes during pregnancy in multiple sclerosis. The repertoire was sequenced with immunoSEQ multiplex PCR; TCRdb's copy has only in-frame clones and lacks some. The sample consists of 70,000 or so clones, over 90% of them appearing once. The CDR3 consists of 14 residues. V was pared by 6 bases and J by 5 bases, with 8 bases of the junction left unmatched. Germline lookup yields CDR1 LNHDA and CDR2 SQIVND (reference sequence). V is TRBV19 and J is TRBJ1-2, with TRBD1 matching 8 bases. This clonotype was obtained from a female donor with multiple sclerosis, enrolled in a pregnancy study. The source was CD4+ T cells from peripheral blood mononuclear cells, collected after pregnancy. DNA of the CDR3: TGTGCCAGTAGCCCTGCGGACAGGGTTTATGGCTACACCTTC. Translating gives CASSPADRVYGYTF. The full variable domain, completed using reference TRBV19 and TRBJ1-2, is DGGITQSPKYLFRKEGQNVTLSCEQNLNHDAMYWYRQDPGQGLRLIYYSQIVNDFQKGDIAEGYSVSREKKESFPLTVTSAQKNPTAFYLCASSPADRVYGYTFGSGTRLTVV.